This TCR beta chain was captured by sequencing in a study of TIL therapy for anti-PD-1-resistant metastatic lung cancer. Study details: Half of patients were current or former smokers. Whole-study results and caveats: The cohort had more treatment-naive, never-smoker and oncogene-addicted patients than typical.

Concerning this clone itself: Its antigen is unidentified.

The immunoSEQ assay was v3. TCRdb's copy holds only in-frame clones and misses some; the assay was immunoSEQ multiplex PCR. The sample contains tens of thousands of clones, roughly 78% of which appear only once. Sample time point: pre-treatment sample, taken before nivolumab and TIL therapy. CDR3 size: 15 residues. Germline V gene data show CDR1 as SQVTM and CDR2 as ANQGSEA. V was pared by 4 bases and J by 0 bases, with 8 bases of the junction left unmatched. This receptor was obtained from a man in his 70s with non-small cell lung cancer. The gene calls are TRBV29-1 and TRBJ2-7; TRBD2 aligns across 8 bases. Specimen: blood, collected at baseline. The CDR3 spells CSVGLGGRRSYEQYF. In DNA form, the CDR3 reads TGCAGCGTTGGTTTGGGCGGGAGGCGCTCCTACGAGCAGTACTTC.